These 20 T cell receptor beta chains originate from one sample sequenced in a study of T cells in tuberculosis. Noted time point: new active TB diagnosis, blood taken before or within 7 days of starting treatment. TCRdb keeps only in-frame clones here, not all; method: immunoSEQ multiplex PCR. The sample lists about 30,000 clones, 92% occurring once. Sample: PBMCs, taken at tuberculosis diagnosis. These receptors came from an adult with tuberculosis.

The chain links TRBV18 to TRBJ2-1; D gene unclear. The CDR3 contains 15 residues. V shed 1 base and J shed 0 bases, with 7 bases lying between them. From germline, CDR1 is KGHSH and CDR2 LQKENI. The DNA of the CDR3 is TGTGCCAGCTCACCACTCGTGAGCTCCTACAATGAGCAGTTCTTC. It yields the protein CASSPLVSSYNEQFF. The whole variable domain, remainder taken from reference TRBV18 and TRBJ2-1, is NAGVMQNPRHLVRRRGQEARLRCSPMKGHSHVYWYRQLPEEGLKFMVYLQKENIIDESGMPKERFSAEFPKEGPSILRIQQVVRGDSAAYFCASSPLVSSYNEQFFGPGTRLTVL.

The gene calls are TRBV15 and TRBJ1-5, with D hard to call. With 8 bases removed from V and 1 base from J, the gap between germline ends came to 12 bases. CDR1 is LNHNV and CDR2 is YYDKDF in the germline V gene (reference sequence). CDR3 size: 14 residues. The CDR3 region is CATGRRGSNQPQHF. Written as DNA, the CDR3 is TGTGCCACCGGGCGACGGGGAAGCAATCAGCCCCAGCATTTT.

This chain joins TRBV29-1 and TRBJ2-7; a weak D match, TRBD2 (5 bases). Trimming removed 0 bases from V and 0 bases from J, with 9 bases in between. This CDR3 region has 14 residues. Germline V gene lookup returns CDR1 SQVTM and CDR2 ANQGSEA. CDR3 residues: CSVEDRGYSYEQYF. Here the CDR3 DNA reads TGCAGCGTTGAAGATCGCGGGTACTCCTACGAGCAGTACTTC.

This clone is a singleton in its sample. The V and J genes are TRBV5-1 and TRBJ2-1; D gene unclear. This CDR3 spans 13 amino acids. Looked up from germline, CDR1 is SGHRS and CDR2 is YFSETQ. Trimming pared 2 bases from V and 2 bases from J, leaving 5 bases between. The CDR3 protein is CASSLLPYNEQFF. The CDR3 DNA reads as TGCGCCAGCAGCTTACTACCCTACAATGAGCAGTTCTTC.

Details on this clone: One junction end disagrees with the germline gene, perhaps due to a read error. The CDR3 spells CASSRGTGLKTEAFF. The CDR3 DNA is TGTGCCAGTAGTCGTGGGACAGGTTTGAAAACTGAAGCTTTCTTT. The V call is TRBV19, the J call TRBJ1-1; 8 bases map to TRBD1. CDR1 and CDR2 from the germline V gene are LNHDA and SQIVND (reference sequence). The CDR3 spans 15 residues.

In DNA form, the CDR3 reads TGCGCCAGCAGCTGGACAACAGCGGGGAGAGAGACCCAGTACTTC. Translating gives CASSWTTAGRETQYF. This chain connects TRBV5-1 to TRBJ2-5; TRBD2 matches at 7 bases. Germline CDR1 reads SGHRS; CDR2 reads YFSETQ. Trimming cost V 3 bases and J 4 bases; bases outside gene matches: 9. This CDR3 is 15 amino acids long.

This clone appeared once. V is TRBV27 and J is TRBJ2-7; 7 nucleotides match TRBD2. The CDR3 loop spans 11 amino acids. The ends lost 8 bases at V and 6 bases at J; junction bases unmatched: 4. Germline V gives CDR1 MNHEY, CDR2 SMNVEV (reference sequence). The CDR3 protein is CASGGEFEQYF. CDR3 nucleotides: TGTGCCAGCGGGGGGGAATTCGAGCAGTACTTC.

V gene TRBV10-1 combines with J gene TRBJ1-2; maybe TRBD1 (6 bases). Germline V gene data show CDR1 as WNHNN and CDR2 as SYGVQD (reference sequence). V lost 5 bases and J lost 3, with 16 bases in between. The CDR3 has 15 residues. CDR3 bases: TGCGCCAGCAGTCCGACAAGGGGGTCGGACTATGGCTACACCTTC. Residues: CASSPTRGSDYGYTF.

The rearrangement joins TRBV11-2 to TRBJ1-3; 10 bases fit TRBD1. Germline V lookup: CDR1 SGHAT, CDR2 FQNNGV. The CDR3 runs 15 residues. V dropped 4 bases and J dropped 8; count of bases not matched to a gene: 8. The CDR3 loop is CASSYRQGAEYTIYF. In DNA, the CDR3 is TGTGCCAGCAGCTACCGACAGGGGGCAGAATACACCATATATTTT.

This rearrangement joins TRBV27 to TRBJ1-1; D not resolved. The CDR3 spans 14 residues. V lost 2 bases, J lost 4 bases, and 11 bases lay in between. Germline CDR1 MNHEY, CDR2 SMNVEV (reference sequence). CDR3 DNA: TGTGCCAGCAGTTTAAGAGAACCGGGCACTGAAGCTTTCTTT. Amino acid sequence: CASSLREPGTEAFF.

The chain recombines TRBV11-3 with TRBJ2-2; 8 nucleotides align to TRBD2. Germline assignment: CDR1 SGHNT and CDR2 YENEEA. The length of the CDR3 is 16 residues. Losses at the gene ends were 5 bases for V and 4 bases for J; bases not matched to a gene: 9. The CDR3 DNA sequence: TGTGCCAGCAGCCAGTCCTTCAGCGGGAGCACCGGGGAGCTGTTTTTT. Translating it yields CASSQSFSGSTGELFF.

The chain couples TRBV18 to TRBJ2-2; possibly TRBD1 for D (6 bases). The CDR3 covers 16 residues. The V end lost 8 bases, the J end lost 2 bases, and 18 bases lay between the germline ends. Germline CDR1 is KGHSH and CDR2 is LQKENI. The CDR3 here is CASLKTPQGNTGELFF. The CDR3, as DNA: TGTGCCAGCCTCAAAACTCCACAGGGAAACACCGGGGAGCTGTTTTTT.

In this sample, this clone turned up once. V and J are TRBV18 and TRBJ1-4; D is perhaps TRBD1 (6 bases). The CDR3 extends over 16 amino acids. Trimming removed 3 bases from V and 3 bases from J, with 14 bases in between. Germline V gene lookup returns CDR1 KGHSH and CDR2 LQKENI. In DNA, the CDR3 is TGTGCCAGCTCACCCAAAATACAGGGACCTAATGAAAAACTGTTTTTT. Its translation: CASSPKIQGPNEKLFF. The whole variable domain, remainder taken from reference TRBV18 and TRBJ1-4, is NAGVMQNPRHLVRRRGQEARLRCSPMKGHSHVYWYRQLPEEGLKFMVYLQKENIIDESGMPKERFSAEFPKEGPSILRIQQVVRGDSAAYFCASSPKIQGPNEKLFFGSGTQLSVL.

The J gene is TRBJ1-2, the V gene TRBV7-3, with D perhaps TRBD1 (5 bases). The CDR3 is made up of 16 amino acids. Germline V gene data show CDR1 as SGHTA and CDR2 as FQGTGA. Trimming took off 5 bases at V and 2 bases at J, with 18 bases between the two ends. The CDR3 bases are TGTGCCAGCAGCCCGGGACCGGGGGGGACGAACTATGGCTACACCTTC. As protein: CASSPGPGGTNYGYTF.

The CDR3 loop reads CASSERGGGELFF. CDR3 nucleotides: TGTGCCAGCAGTGAAAGGGGAGGCGGGGAGCTGTTTTTT. The rearrangement links TRBV2 to TRBJ2-2; tentatively, D is TRBD2 (6 bases). Germline CDR1 reads SNHLY; CDR2 reads FYNNEI. The CDR3 sequence is 13 residues long. Trimming removed 2 bases at V and 7 bases at J, with 8 bases between. Full variable domain (rest looked up from reference TRBV2 and TRBJ2-2): EPEVTQTPSHQVTQMGQEVILRCVPISNHLYFYWYRQILGQKVEFLVSFYNNEISEKSEIFDDQFSVERPDGSNFTLKIRSTKLEDSAMYFCASSERGGGELFFGEGSRLTVL.

The chain uses TRBV7-8 and TRBJ2-3, with D possibly matching TRBD1 (6 bases). The CDR3 has 19 amino acids. Trimming left V 3 bases short and J 0 bases short, with 22 bases between. Germline CDR1 SGHVS, CDR2 FQNEAQ. DNA of the CDR3: TGTGCCAGCAGCTTGCGTTTAGGCTGGACAGACACCAGCACAGATACGCAGTATTTT. Its translation: CASSLRLGWTDTSTDTQYF.

This clone appeared a single time. V gene TRBV18 combines with J gene TRBJ1-1; 7 positions match TRBD1. V lost 1 base to trimming and J lost 4 bases; unmatched junction nucleotides: 12. Germline CDR1 and CDR2: KGHSH and LQKENI. CDR3 length: 17 amino acids. The DNA for the CDR3 is TGTGCCAGCTCACCACTCCGGACAGGATTTCTGGGCACTGAAGCTTTCTTT. It translates to CASSPLRTGFLGTEAFF.

J is TRBJ2-1 and V is TRBV7-2; no definite D call. The V and J ends lost 3 bases and 10 bases respectively, with 7 bases between them. The CDR3 is made up of 11 amino acids. Germline values: CDR1 SGHTA, CDR2 FQGNSA. As DNA, the CDR3 is TGTGCCAGCAGCTTTTACGGGGAGCAGTTCTTC. Protein: CASSFYGEQFF.

The V call is TRBV6-5, the J call TRBJ2-7; possibly TRBD2 for D (6 bases). The CDR3 has 15 residues. Germline assignment: CDR1 MNHEY and CDR2 SVGAGI. V lost 1 base to trimming and J lost 5 bases, with 15 bases between them. The CDR3 region is CASSYYPGAGDEQYF. CDR3 nucleotide sequence: TGTGCCAGCAGTTACTACCCGGGAGCTGGGGACGAGCAGTACTTC.

This clone was observed once. The rearrangement joins TRBV2 to TRBJ2-7; 7 bases line up with TRBD2. The junction had 6 bases not matched to a gene; V was cut back by 5 bases and J by 5 bases. The CDR3 is made up of 13 amino acids. CDR1 and CDR2 (germline): SNHLY, FYNNEI. CDR3 in DNA: TGTGCCAGCAGTACCGGGGGAGGGAACGAGCAGTACTTC. Protein: CASSTGGGNEQYF.